A single sample gave rise to the 9 T cell receptor beta chains below, sequenced in a study of cytomegalovirus exposure and HLA in healthy donors. The table came from immunoSEQ multiplex PCR; TCRdb's copy has only in-frame clones and leaves some out. The sample lists fewer than 200,000 clones, roughly 85% occurring once. What was sequenced was PBMCs. These TCRs come from a man aged 18 to 30 in good health and CMV-seropositive.

The chain carries TRBV7-9 and TRBJ2-7; D may be TRBD1 (6 bases). The CDR3 is 14 amino acids. Germline loops: CDR1 SEHNR, CDR2 FQNEAQ (reference sequence). V lost 7 bases and J 5 bases, leaving 18 bases between the germline ends. The DNA for the CDR3 is TGTGCCAGCACCAAAGAGGGGGAAGTCAACGAGCAGTACTTC. Translated, it gives CASTKEGEVNEQYF.

The chain has TRBV19 and TRBJ2-1; D remains unclear. This CDR3 contains 14 residues. Deletions cut 3 bases from V and 9 bases from J, with 15 bases between. The germline V gene has CDR1 LNHDA and CDR2 SQIVND (reference sequence). The CDR3 DNA follows: TGTGCCAGTAGTATCGGCAGGCCTCCCGGTGAGCAGTTCTTC. The encoded protein is CASSIGRPPGEQFF.

The J gene is TRBJ2-2, the V gene TRBV9, with a possible D match to TRBD1 (6 bases). From germline, CDR1 is SGDLS and CDR2 YYNGEE. Trimming stripped 3 bases from V and 3 bases from J, with 15 bases between. The CDR3 has 16 residues. The CDR3: CASSATYRADTGELFF. CDR3 sequence (DNA): TGTGCCAGCAGCGCGACGTACAGGGCCGACACCGGGGAGCTGTTTTTT.

This rearrangement joins TRBV29-1 to TRBJ2-1; D may be TRBD1 (6 bases). The CDR3 length is 12 residues. Trimming shortened V by 7 bases and J by 6 bases, and 13 bases separated the two germline ends. Germline lookup yields CDR1 SQVTM and CDR2 ANQGSEA. This CDR3 is CSGQNRVNEQFF. The CDR3 DNA is TGCAGCGGCCAAAACAGGGTCAATGAGCAGTTCTTC.

The chain recombines TRBV19 with TRBJ1-5; D is unclear. Germline V lookup: CDR1 LNHDA, CDR2 SQIVND (reference sequence). This CDR3 is 13 amino acids long. Deletions cut 7 bases from V and 3 bases from J, with 10 bases between. For the CDR3, the DNA is TGTGCCAGTACGTACAGACCCAATCAGCCCCAGCATTTT. Protein product: CASTYRPNQPQHF.

The chain uses TRBV6-1 and TRBJ2-5; 8 bases agree with TRBD1. CDR3 length equals 12 residues. Trimming cost V 7 bases and J 5 bases; bases outside gene matches: 3. Per the germline V gene, CDR1 is MNHNS and CDR2 is SASEGT. The CDR3 DNA sequence: TGTGCCAGCACCAGGACAGGGGAGACCCAGTACTTC. Translated, it gives CASTRTGETQYF.

The CDR3 coding sequence is TGTGCCAGCAGTCCCGGACACTCCTATGGCTACACCTTC. Its translation is CASSPGHSYGYTF. The J gene is TRBJ1-2, the V gene TRBV6-1; possibly TRBD1 for D (5 bases). The CDR3 is 13 residues long. Germline CDR1 is MNHNS and CDR2 is SASEGT. The V end was cut by 5 bases, the J end by 4 bases, with 11 bases between.

V and J are TRBV5-1 and TRBJ2-3; TRBD1 might be the D (6 bases). Trimming removed 7 bases from V and 0 bases from J, with 12 bases in between. This CDR3 has 14 residues. Germline V gene sequence: CDR1 SGHRS, CDR2 YFSETQ. The CDR3 loop reads CASLYRESTDTQYF. The CDR3 DNA follows: TGCGCCAGCCTATACAGGGAAAGCACAGATACGCAGTATTTT.

The chain uses TRBV18 and TRBJ1-3; 8 bases agree with TRBD1. CDR1 is KGHSH and CDR2 is LQKENI in the germline V gene. The CDR3 consists of 16 residues. J was trimmed by 0 bases and V by 6 bases; bases with no gene match: 7. DNA of the CDR3: TGTGCCAGCTCTCCGGACAGGGCAGTCTCTGGAAACACCATATATTTT. It translates to CASSPDRAVSGNTIYF.